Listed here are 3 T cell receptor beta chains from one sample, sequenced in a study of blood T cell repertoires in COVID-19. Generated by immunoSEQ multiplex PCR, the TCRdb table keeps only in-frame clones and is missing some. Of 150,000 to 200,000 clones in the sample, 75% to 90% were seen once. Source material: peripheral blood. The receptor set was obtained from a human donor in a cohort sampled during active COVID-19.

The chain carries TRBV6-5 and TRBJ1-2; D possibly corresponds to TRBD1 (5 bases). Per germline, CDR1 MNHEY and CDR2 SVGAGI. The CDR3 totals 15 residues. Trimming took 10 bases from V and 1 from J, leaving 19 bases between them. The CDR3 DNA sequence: TGTGCCACCCGAACTTGGGGCACCCTTAACTATGGCTACACCTTC. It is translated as CATRTWGTLNYGYTF.

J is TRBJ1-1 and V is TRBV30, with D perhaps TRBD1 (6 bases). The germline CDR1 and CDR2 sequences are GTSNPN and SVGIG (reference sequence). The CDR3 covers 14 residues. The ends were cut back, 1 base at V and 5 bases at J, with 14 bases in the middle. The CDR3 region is CAWSGGGRRTEAFF. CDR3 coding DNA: TGTGCCTGGAGTGGAGGGGGTAGGAGGACTGAAGCTTTCTTT.

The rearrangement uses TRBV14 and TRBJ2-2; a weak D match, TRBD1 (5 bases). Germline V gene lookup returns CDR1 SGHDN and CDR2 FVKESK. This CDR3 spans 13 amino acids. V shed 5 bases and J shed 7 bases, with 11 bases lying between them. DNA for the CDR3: TGTGCCAGCAGCTCTCAGGGTGTCGGGGAGCTGTTTTTT. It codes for CASSSQGVGELFF.